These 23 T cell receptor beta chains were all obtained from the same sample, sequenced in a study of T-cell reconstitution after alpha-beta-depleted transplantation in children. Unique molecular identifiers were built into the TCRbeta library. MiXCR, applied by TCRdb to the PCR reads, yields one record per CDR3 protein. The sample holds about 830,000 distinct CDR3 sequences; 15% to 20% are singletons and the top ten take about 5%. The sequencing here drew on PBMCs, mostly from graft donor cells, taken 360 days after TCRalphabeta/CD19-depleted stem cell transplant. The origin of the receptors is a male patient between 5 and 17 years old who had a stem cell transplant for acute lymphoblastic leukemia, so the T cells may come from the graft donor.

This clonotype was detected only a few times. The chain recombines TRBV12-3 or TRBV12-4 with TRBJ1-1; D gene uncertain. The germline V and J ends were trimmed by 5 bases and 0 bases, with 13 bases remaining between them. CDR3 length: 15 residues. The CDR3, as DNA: TGTGCCAGCAGTCAGGCGGACGGTGTGAACACTGAAGCTTTCTTT. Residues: CASSQADGVNTEAFF.

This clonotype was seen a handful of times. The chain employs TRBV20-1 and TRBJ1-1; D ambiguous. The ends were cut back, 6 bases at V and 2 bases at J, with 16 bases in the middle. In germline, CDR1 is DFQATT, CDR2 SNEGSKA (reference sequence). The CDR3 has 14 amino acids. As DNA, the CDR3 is TGCAGTGCATCGAACTGGAAGAGAAACACTGAAGCTTTCTTT. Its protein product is CSASNWKRNTEAFF.

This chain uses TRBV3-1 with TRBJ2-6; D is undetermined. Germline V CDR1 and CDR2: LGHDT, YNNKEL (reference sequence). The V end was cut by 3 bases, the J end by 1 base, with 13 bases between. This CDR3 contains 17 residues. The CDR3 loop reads CASSQSYRSSGANVLTF. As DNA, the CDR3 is TGTGCCAGCAGCCAGTCCTACAGATCTTCTGGGGCCAACGTCCTGACTTTC. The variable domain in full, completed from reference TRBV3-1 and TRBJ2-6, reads DTAVSQTPKYLVTQMGNDKSIKCEQNLGHDTMYWYKQDSKKFLKIMFSYNNKELIINETVPNRFSPKSPDKAHLNLHINSLELGDSAVYFCASSQSYRSSGANVLTFGAGSRLTVL.

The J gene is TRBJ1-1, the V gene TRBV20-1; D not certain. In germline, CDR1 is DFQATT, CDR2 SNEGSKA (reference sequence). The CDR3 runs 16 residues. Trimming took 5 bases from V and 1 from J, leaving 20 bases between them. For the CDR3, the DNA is TGCAGTGCTCCATATCCAGGTCGAGGACCGAACACTGAAGCTTTCTTT. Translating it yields CSAPYPGRGPNTEAFF.

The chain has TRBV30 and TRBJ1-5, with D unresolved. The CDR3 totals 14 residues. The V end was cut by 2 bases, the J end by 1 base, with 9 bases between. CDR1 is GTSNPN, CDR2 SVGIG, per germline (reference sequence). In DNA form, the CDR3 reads TGTGCCTGGAGTCTCCTAAGCAGCAATCAGCCCCAGCATTTT. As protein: CAWSLLSSNQPQHF. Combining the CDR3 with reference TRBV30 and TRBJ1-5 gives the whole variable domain SQTIHQWPATLVQPVGSPLSLECTVEGTSNPNLYWYRQAAGRGLQLLFYSVGIGQISSEVPQNLSASRPQDRQFILSSKKLLLSDSGFYLCAWSLLSSNQPQHFGDGTRLSIL.

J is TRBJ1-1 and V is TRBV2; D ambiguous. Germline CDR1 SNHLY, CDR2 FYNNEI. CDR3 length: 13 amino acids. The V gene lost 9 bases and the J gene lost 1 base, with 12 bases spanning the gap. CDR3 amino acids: CASLRTANTEAFF. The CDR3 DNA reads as TGTGCCAGTCTTAGGACGGCGAACACTGAAGCTTTCTTT.

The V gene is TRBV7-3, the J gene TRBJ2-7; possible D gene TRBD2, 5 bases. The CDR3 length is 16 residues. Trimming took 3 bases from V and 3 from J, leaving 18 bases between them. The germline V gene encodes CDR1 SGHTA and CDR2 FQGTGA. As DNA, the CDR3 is TGTGCCAGCAGCTTGGGGAGTCCTAGGGCCCTCTACGAGCAGTACTTC. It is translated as CASSLGSPRALYEQYF.

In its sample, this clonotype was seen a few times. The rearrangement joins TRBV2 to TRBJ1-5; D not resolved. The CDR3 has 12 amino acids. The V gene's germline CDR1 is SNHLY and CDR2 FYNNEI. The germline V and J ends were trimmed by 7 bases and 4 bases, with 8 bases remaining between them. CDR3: CASTRSNQPQHF. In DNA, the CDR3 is TGTGCCAGCACGAGGTCTAATCAGCCCCAGCATTTT.

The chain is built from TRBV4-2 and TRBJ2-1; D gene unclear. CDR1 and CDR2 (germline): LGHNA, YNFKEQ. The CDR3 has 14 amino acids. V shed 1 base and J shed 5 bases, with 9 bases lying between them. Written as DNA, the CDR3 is TGTGCCAGCAGCCAAGGTGTCGGCAACAATGAGCAGTTCTTC. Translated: CASSQGVGNNEQFF.

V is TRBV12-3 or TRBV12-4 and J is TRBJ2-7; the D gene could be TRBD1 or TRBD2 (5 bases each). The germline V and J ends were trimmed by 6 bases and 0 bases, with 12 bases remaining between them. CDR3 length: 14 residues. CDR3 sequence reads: CASRGDGSSYEQYF. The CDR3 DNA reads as TGTGCCAGCAGGGGGGACGGTAGCTCCTACGAGCAGTACTTC.

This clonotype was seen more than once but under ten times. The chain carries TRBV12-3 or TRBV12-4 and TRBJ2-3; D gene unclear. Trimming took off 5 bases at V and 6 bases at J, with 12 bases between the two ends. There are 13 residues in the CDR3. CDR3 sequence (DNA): TGTGCCAGCAGTACCCTCAGCAAGGATACGCAGTATTTT. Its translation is CASSTLSKDTQYF.

This CDR3 reads CASSVSGQGRYEQYF. CDR3 nucleotides: TGTGCCAGCTCAGTATCGGGACAGGGTCGGTACGAGCAGTACTTC. This sequence joins TRBV18 and TRBJ2-7; 9 bases align to TRBD1. This CDR3 is 15 amino acids long. V shed 5 bases, J shed 4 bases, and the junction held 9 bases outside the gene matches. CDR1 and CDR2 (germline): KGHSH, LQKENI.

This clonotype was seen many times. CDR3 DNA sequence: TGTGCCAGCAGCTTGTCCCTCTCGAGCACAGATACGCAGTATTTT. Translating gives CASSLSLSSTDTQYF. This chain joins TRBV5-5 and TRBJ2-3; D ambiguous. Trimming pared 1 base from V and 0 bases from J, leaving 9 bases between. Germline CDR1 is SGHKS and CDR2 is YYEKEE (reference sequence). The CDR3 has 15 amino acids.

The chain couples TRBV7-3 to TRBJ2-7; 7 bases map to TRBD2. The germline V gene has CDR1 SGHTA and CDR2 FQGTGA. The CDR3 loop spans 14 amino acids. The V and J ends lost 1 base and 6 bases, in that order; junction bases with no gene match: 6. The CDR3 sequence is CASSLNAGVGEQYF. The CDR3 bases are TGTGCCAGCAGCTTAAATGCGGGAGTGGGCGAGCAGTACTTC.

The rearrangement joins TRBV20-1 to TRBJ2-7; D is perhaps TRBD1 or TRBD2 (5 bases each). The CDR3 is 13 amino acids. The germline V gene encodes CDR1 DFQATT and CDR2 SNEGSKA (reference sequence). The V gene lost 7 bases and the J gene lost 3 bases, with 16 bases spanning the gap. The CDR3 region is CSVPGPIRYEQYF. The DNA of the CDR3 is TGCAGTGTTCCGGGACCCATCCGCTACGAGCAGTACTTC.

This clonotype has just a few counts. As DNA, the CDR3 is TGTGCCACCGGGGGGGCAGCTTTCACAGATACGCAGTATTTT. The encoded protein is CATGGAAFTDTQYF. The chain carries TRBV24-1 and TRBJ2-3; maybe TRBD2 (7 bases). This CDR3 has 14 residues. Germline V gene lookup returns CDR1 KGHDR and CDR2 SFDVKD. Trimming pared 9 bases from V and 2 bases from J, leaving 14 bases between.

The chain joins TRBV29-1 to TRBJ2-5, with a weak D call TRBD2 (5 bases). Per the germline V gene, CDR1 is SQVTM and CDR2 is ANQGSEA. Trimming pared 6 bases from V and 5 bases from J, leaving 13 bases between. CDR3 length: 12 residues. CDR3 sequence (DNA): TGCAGCGTCGGAGGTTCTTGGGAGACCCAGTACTTC. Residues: CSVGGSWETQYF.

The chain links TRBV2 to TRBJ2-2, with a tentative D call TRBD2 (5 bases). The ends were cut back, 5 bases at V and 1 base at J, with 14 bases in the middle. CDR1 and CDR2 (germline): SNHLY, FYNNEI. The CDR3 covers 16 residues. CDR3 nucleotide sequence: TGTGCCAGCAGTCCCGACGGAGGACGGAACACCGGGGAGCTGTTTTTT. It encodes CASSPDGGRNTGELFF.

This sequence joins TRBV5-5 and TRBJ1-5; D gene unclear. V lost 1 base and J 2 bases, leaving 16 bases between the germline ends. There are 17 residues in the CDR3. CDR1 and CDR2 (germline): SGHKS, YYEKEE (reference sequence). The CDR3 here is CASSLMGTADGNQPQHF. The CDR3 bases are TGTGCCAGCAGCTTGATGGGTACAGCCGACGGCAATCAGCCCCAGCATTTT.

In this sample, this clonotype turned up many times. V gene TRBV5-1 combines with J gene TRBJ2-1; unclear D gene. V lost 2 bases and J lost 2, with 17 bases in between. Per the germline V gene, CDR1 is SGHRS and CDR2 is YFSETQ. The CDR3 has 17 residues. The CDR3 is CASSFSALYGTYNEQFF. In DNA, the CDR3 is TGCGCCAGCAGCTTCAGCGCTTTATATGGGACCTACAATGAGCAGTTCTTC.

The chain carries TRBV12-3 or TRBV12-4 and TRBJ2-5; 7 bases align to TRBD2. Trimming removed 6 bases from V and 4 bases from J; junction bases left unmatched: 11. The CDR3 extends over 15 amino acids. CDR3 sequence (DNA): TGTGCCAGCAGCGCCGTTGGGAGGGAGGGAGAGACCCAGTACTTC. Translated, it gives CASSAVGREGETQYF.

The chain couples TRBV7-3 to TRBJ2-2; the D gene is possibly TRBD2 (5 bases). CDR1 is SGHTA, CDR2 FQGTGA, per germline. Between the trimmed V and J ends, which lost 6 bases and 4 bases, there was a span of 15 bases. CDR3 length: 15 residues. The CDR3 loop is CASSFPGRLTGELFF. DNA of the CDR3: TGTGCCAGCAGTTTTCCGGGAAGGCTCACCGGGGAGCTGTTTTTT.

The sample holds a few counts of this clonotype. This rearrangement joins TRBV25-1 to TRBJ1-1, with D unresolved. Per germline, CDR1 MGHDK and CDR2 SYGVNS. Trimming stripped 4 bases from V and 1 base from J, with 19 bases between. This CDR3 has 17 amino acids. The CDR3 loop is CASSGRHTISRNTEAFF. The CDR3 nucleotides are TGTGCCAGCAGTGGCCGACACACCATCAGTAGGAACACTGAAGCTTTCTTT.